These 20 T cell receptor beta chains originate from one sample sequenced in a study of molecular identifiers for immune sequencing clone quantification. TCRdb reanalysed the PCR reads using MiXCR and keeps one entry per CDR3 protein. The sample comprises tens of thousands of distinct CDR3 sequences, about a fifth of which are singletons, and roughly 7.1% rests with the top ten. Source material: naive CD8+ T cells from blood, with Jurkat cell RNA spiked in. The sample's subset: FACS-sorted CD8+CD4-CCR7+CD45RA+ naive T cells. Every receptor here comes from a human donor in good health. Some libraries in this study had Jurkat cell RNA spiked in.

Remarks on this clonotype: The junction departs from the called germline gene at one end, perhaps through a read error. This sequence joins TRBV20-1 and TRBJ2-7; D possibly matches TRBD1 or TRBD2 (5 bases each). The length of the CDR3 is 14 residues. Germline V gene lookup returns CDR1 DFQATT and CDR2 SNEGSKA (reference sequence). The CDR3 DNA reads as TGCAGTGCGAGAGAGGGGCTAGGTCCCTACGAGCAGTACTTC. Its protein is CSAREGLGPYEQYF.

Remarks on this clonotype: A much larger clone is a single base away; this may be a read error. The chain employs TRBV7-2 and TRBJ2-7; no clear D. Germline V gene lookup returns CDR1 SGHTA and CDR2 FQGNSA. The germline V and J ends were trimmed by 6 bases and 8 bases, with 14 bases remaining between them. The CDR3 sequence is 12 residues long. The CDR3 DNA follows: TGTGCCAGCAGTTTGATGAGTTCCAAGCAGTACTTC. Its protein product is CASSLMSSKQYF.

This clonotype was seen ten or more times. The V call is TRBV6-5, the J call TRBJ2-7; D remains ambiguous. The germline gives CDR1 MNHEY, CDR2 SVGAGI. This CDR3 spans 14 amino acids. V shed 2 bases and J shed 5 bases, with 13 bases lying between them. The DNA of the CDR3 is TGTGCCAGCAGTTACGGTAGGCTACCGAACGAGCAGTACTTC. Translating it yields CASSYGRLPNEQYF.

The chain has TRBV12-3 or TRBV12-4 and TRBJ2-7; D gene uncertain. The CDR3 contains 12 residues. V was pared by 4 bases and J by 5 bases, with 9 bases between. Here the CDR3 reads CASSSSANEQYF. DNA of the CDR3: TGTGCCAGCAGTTCGTCAGCCAACGAGCAGTACTTC.

This clonotype was counted many times. The chain uses TRBV14 and TRBJ2-7; D possibly corresponds to TRBD1 (7 bases). CDR3 length: 14 amino acids. The V and J ends lost 2 bases and 4 bases respectively, with 12 bases between them. From germline, CDR1 is SGHDN and CDR2 FVKESK. Here the CDR3 reads CASSQWQGGYEQYF. The CDR3 bases are TGTGCCAGCAGCCAATGGCAGGGGGGATACGAGCAGTACTTC.

V is TRBV4-2 and J is TRBJ2-7, with 10 positions matching TRBD1. Germline V lookup: CDR1 LGHNA, CDR2 YNFKEQ. The CDR3 covers 17 residues. The V and J ends lost 0 bases and 4 bases, in that order; junction bases with no gene match: 9. CDR3 sequence reads: CASSQEGQGTRAYEQYF. CDR3 nucleotide sequence: TGTGCCAGCAGCCAAGAGGGACAGGGGACCCGGGCATACGAGCAGTACTTC.

This clonotype was picked up many times. This chain uses TRBV2 with TRBJ1-5; 11 positions match TRBD1. The germline V gene has CDR1 SNHLY and CDR2 FYNNEI. CDR3 length: 17 amino acids. The V segment lost 9 bases and the J segment 2 bases; nucleotides outside the gene matches: 12. The CDR3 spells CASLSGQGADGNQPQHF. The DNA of the CDR3 is TGTGCCAGTCTCTCCGGACAGGGGGCTGACGGCAATCAGCCCCAGCATTTT. The entire variable domain, with the rest obtained from reference TRBV2 and TRBJ1-5, is as follows: EPEVTQTPSHQVTQMGQEVILRCVPISNHLYFYWYRQILGQKVEFLVSFYNNEISEKSEIFDDQFSVERPDGSNFTLKIRSTKLEDSAMYFCASLSGQGADGNQPQHFGDGTRLSIL.

This clonotype was picked up many times. V is TRBV4-1 and J is TRBJ2-7; D is perhaps TRBD2 (6 bases). The CDR3 has 15 residues. The germline CDR1 and CDR2 sequences are MGHRA and YSYEKL. V was cut by 3 bases and J by 7 bases, with 19 bases left in between. CDR3 nucleotides: TGCGCCAGCAGCCATTCTATGGGGGGTTATGAAGAGCAGTACTTC. Encoded protein: CASSHSMGGYEEQYF.

At least ten counts were recorded for this clonotype. Written as DNA, the CDR3 is TGTGCCAGCACCAGTACCGGGGAGCTGTTTTTT. This sequence encodes CASTSTGELFF. J is TRBJ2-2 and V is TRBV28; the D is unclear. Germline lookup yields CDR1 MDHEN and CDR2 SYDVKM. CDR3 length: 11 residues. The germline V and J ends were trimmed by 7 bases and 5 bases, with 5 bases remaining between them.

This clonotype was found many times. V is TRBV24-1 and J is TRBJ2-7; 7 nucleotides agree with TRBD2. Germline-derived CDR1 and CDR2 are KGHDR and SFDVKD. V was pared by 2 bases and J by 7 bases, with 13 bases of the junction left unmatched. This CDR3 has 16 amino acids. Here the CDR3 reads CATSDSPGLGAGEQYF. In DNA form, the CDR3 reads TGTGCCACCAGTGATTCTCCCGGACTAGGGGCTGGAGAGCAGTACTTC.

This clonotype was detected many times. The chain uses TRBV7-8 and TRBJ2-5; D is perhaps TRBD1 (5 bases). V was cut by 1 base and J by 0 bases, with 9 bases left in between. CDR1 is SGHVS, CDR2 FQNEAQ, per germline. The CDR3 is made up of 15 amino acids. CDR3 nucleotide sequence: TGTGCCAGCAGCTTAGTTCGCAGGGACCAAGAGACCCAGTACTTC. It translates to CASSLVRRDQETQYF.

Points on this clonotype: A read error may be the cause here, since a much bigger clone is one base away. No conserved phenylalanine or tryptophan is present at the end of the CDR3, so a read error is the likely explanation. The V call is TRBV27, the J call TRBJ2-2; perhaps TRBD2 as D (5 bases). The CDR3 totals 16 residues. Deletions cut 3 bases from V and 4 bases from J, with 15 bases between. CDR1 and CDR2 from the germline V gene are MNHEY and SMNVEV (reference sequence). The CDR3 DNA reads TGTGCCAGCAGTTTCCTGGCGGGCATACTCACCGGGGAGCTGTTTCTT. As protein: CASSFLAGILTGELFL.

This clonotype was counted many times. The rearrangement uses TRBV4-3 and TRBJ2-3; D remains ambiguous. The CDR3 contains 12 residues. Germline-derived CDR1 and CDR2 are LGHNA and YSLEER. Trimming removed 0 bases from V and 5 bases from J, with 3 bases in between. DNA of the CDR3: TGCGCCAGCAGCCAAGATGTAGATACGCAGTATTTT. Translation gives CASSQDVDTQYF.

This clonotype was recorded many times. The rearrangement joins TRBV19 to TRBJ2-1; TRBD2 matches at 9 bases. The length of the CDR3 is 15 residues. Germline lookup yields CDR1 LNHDA and CDR2 SQIVND (reference sequence). Trimming cost V 4 bases and J 5 bases; bases outside gene matches: 6. This CDR3 reads CASSTLAGKNNEQFF. CDR3 bases: TGTGCCAGTAGTACGCTAGCGGGAAAGAACAATGAGCAGTTCTTC.

The rearrangement uses TRBV27 and TRBJ2-7, with 7 nucleotides matching TRBD1. The CDR3 contains 14 residues. V lost 1 base, J lost 4 bases, and 4 bases stayed unmatched. The germline V gene has CDR1 MNHEY and CDR2 SMNVEV (reference sequence). This CDR3 is CASSLFGRGYEQYF. DNA for the CDR3: TGTGCCAGCAGTTTATTTGGCAGGGGGTACGAGCAGTACTTC.

In this sample, this clonotype turned up once. This may come from a read error, since a much larger clone is one base off. The chain couples TRBV10-3 to TRBJ2-1; D could derive from TRBD1 or TRBD2 (6 bases each). This CDR3 is 13 amino acids long. Germline loops: CDR1 ENHRY, CDR2 SYGVKD. The CDR3 loop is CAITTMEGVEKFF. The CDR3 bases are TGTGCCATCACCACCATGGAGGGGGTTGAGAAGTTCTTC.

This clonotype was found many times. The chain has TRBV27 and TRBJ2-7, with D possibly TRBD2 on 6 matching bases. Germline-derived CDR1 and CDR2 are MNHEY and SMNVEV (reference sequence). Trimming removed 3 bases at V and 7 bases at J, with 16 bases between. CDR3 length: 14 amino acids. The CDR3: CASSFGSMGGEQYF. CDR3 bases: TGTGCCAGCAGTTTCGGCTCGATGGGGGGTGAGCAGTACTTC.

This clonotype was observed a handful of times. The genes are TRBV27 and TRBJ1-1; D ambiguous. Trimming took off 7 bases at V and 3 bases at J, with 9 bases between the two ends. The CDR3 is 12 residues long. Germline V CDR1 and CDR2: MNHEY, SMNVEV (reference sequence). This CDR3 is CASKFGDTEAFF. CDR3 nucleotides: TGTGCCAGCAAGTTCGGAGACACTGAAGCTTTCTTT.

In its sample, this clonotype was seen a few times. The chain has TRBV7-8 and TRBJ2-1, with 10 bases that match TRBD2. The CDR3 runs to 16 residues. V gave up 4 bases and J gave up 7 bases; unmatched junction bases: 10. CDR1 and CDR2 (germline): SGHVS, FQNEAQ. The CDR3 protein is CASSWGIAGGNNEQFF. DNA of the CDR3: TGTGCCAGCAGCTGGGGGATAGCGGGAGGTAATAATGAGCAGTTCTTC.

This clonotype was detected ten times or more. This chain connects TRBV5-7 to TRBJ2-6; 8 positions match TRBD2. TRBV5-7 is marked as an open reading frame, function uncertain. J gave up 3 bases and V 9 bases, and 14 bases lay outside the gene matches. There are 17 residues in the CDR3. In DNA, the CDR3 is TGTGCCAACGGGAGGGGCGGGGGTGGTCGTGGGGCCAACGTCCTGACTTTC. This sequence encodes CANGRGGGGRGANVLTF.